This T cell receptor (beta chain) is from a study of prognosis after radiotherapy for stage I lung cancer. Study as a whole: Among seven patients the tumors were squamous cell carcinoma, and among some eleven they were adenocarcinoma. Regarding the study as a whole: Lower Shannon entropy values were found after stereotactic body radiation therapy in patients who developed distant metastases. Counts of unique TCR clones fell following stereotactic body radiation therapy, median about 10,000 versus 6,900.

Two-round multiplex PCR on genomic DNA was the method by which TCR beta CDR3 was amplified. Individual primers that were specific to each TRBV and TRBJ gene served in first-round PCR. TCRdb reprocessed the multiplex PCR reads with MiXCR, giving one entry per CDR3 protein. Of tens of thousands of distinct CDR3 sequences in the sample, approximately 25% were seen once. This clonotype has a count of ten or more. Antigen unknown. Germline V gene data show CDR1 as SQVTM and CDR2 as ANQGSEA. J was trimmed by 8 bases and V by 7 bases; bases with no gene match: 11. The CDR3 runs 13 residues. V usage is TRBV29-1 and J usage is TRBJ2-1; 7 positions match TRBD2. The sequence was collected from a donor aged 50 or older with non-small cell lung cancer. This material consisted of PBMCs, taken before or after stereotactic body radiation therapy (not recorded which). The CDR3 DNA sequence: TGCAGCGCCCGGGGGGAGGTTTTATATGAGCAGTTCTTC. Translated: CSARGEVLYEQFF.